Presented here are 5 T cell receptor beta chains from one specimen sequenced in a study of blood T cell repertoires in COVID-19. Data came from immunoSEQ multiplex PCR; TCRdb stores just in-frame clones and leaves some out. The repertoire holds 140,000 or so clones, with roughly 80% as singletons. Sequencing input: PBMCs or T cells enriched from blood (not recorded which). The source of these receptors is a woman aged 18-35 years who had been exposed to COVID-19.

CDR3 nucleotides: TGTGCCAGCTCAAGATGGGGAGACGGCAATCAGCCCCAGCATTTT. Its translation is CASSRWGDGNQPQHF. The chain combines TRBV18 with TRBJ1-5; D ambiguous. Trimming left V 5 bases short and J 2 bases short, with 13 bases between. CDR3 length equals 15 residues. Germline V gives CDR1 KGHSH, CDR2 LQKENI.

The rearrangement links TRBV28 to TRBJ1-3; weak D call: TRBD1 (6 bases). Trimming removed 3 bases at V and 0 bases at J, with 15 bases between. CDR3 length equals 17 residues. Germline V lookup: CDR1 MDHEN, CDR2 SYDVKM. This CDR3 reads CASSFFLQGHSGNTIYF. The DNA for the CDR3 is TGTGCCAGCAGTTTCTTTTTGCAGGGACACTCTGGAAACACCATATATTTT.

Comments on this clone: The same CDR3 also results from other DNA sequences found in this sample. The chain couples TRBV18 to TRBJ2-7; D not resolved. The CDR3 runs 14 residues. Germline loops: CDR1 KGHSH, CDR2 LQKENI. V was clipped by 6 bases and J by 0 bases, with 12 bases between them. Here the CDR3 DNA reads TGTGCCAGCTCCCCCCTGGCGGCCTCCTACGAGCAGTACTTC. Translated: CASSPLAASYEQYF.

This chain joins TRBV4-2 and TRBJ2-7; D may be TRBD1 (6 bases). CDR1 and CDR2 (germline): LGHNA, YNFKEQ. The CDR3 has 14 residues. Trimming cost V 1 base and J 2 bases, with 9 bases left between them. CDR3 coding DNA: TGTGCCAGCAGCCAAGTAGGGGACACCTACGAGCAGTACTTC. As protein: CASSQVGDTYEQYF.

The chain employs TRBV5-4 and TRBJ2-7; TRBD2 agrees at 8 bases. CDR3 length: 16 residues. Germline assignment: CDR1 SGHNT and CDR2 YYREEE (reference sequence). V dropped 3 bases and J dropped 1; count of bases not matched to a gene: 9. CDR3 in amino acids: CASSWGPAGVSYEQYF. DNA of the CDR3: TGTGCCAGCAGCTGGGGACCAGCGGGAGTTTCCTACGAGCAGTACTTC.